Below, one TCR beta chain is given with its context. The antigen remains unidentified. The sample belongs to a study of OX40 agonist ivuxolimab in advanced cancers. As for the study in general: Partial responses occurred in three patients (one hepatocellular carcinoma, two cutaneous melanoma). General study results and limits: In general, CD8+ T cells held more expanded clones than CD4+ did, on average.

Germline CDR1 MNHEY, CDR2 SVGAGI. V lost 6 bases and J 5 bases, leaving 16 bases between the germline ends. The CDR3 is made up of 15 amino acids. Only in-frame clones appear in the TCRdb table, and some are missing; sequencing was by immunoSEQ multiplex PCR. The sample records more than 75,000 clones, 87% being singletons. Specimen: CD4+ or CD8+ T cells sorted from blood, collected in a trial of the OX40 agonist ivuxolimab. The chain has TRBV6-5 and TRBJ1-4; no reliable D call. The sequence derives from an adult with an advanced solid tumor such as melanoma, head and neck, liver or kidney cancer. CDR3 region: CASRNQRRENEKLFF. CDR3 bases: TGTGCCAGCAGGAACCAGCGAAGGGAGAATGAAAAACTGTTTTTT.